These 25 T cell receptor beta chains were all obtained from the same sample, sequenced in a study of identifying expanded T cells in peripheral blood. Measured with immunoSEQ multiplex PCR; TCRdb has only the in-frame clones, and not every one. The data contain more than 50,000 clones, around 86% of them singletons. Material: blood. The receptors shown here come from a person aged 18 to 70 in good health.

The V and J genes are TRBV6-5 and TRBJ2-3; TRBD1 or TRBD2 may be the D gene (5 bases each). This CDR3 comprises 14 residues. The germline CDR1 and CDR2 sequences are MNHEY and SVGAGI. Trimming shortened V by 6 bases and J by 2 bases, and 12 bases separated the two germline ends. As DNA, the CDR3 is TGTGCCAGCAGCCCTTGGGGGTCCACAGATACGCAGTATTTT. It translates to CASSPWGSTDTQYF.

This sequence joins TRBV7-9 and TRBJ2-3, with 7 positions matching TRBD2. V gave up 3 bases and J gave up 0 bases; unmatched junction bases: 6. CDR3 length equals 16 residues. CDR1 and CDR2 (germline): SEHNR, FQNEAQ (reference sequence). CDR3: CASSFLSGTSTDTQYF. In DNA, the CDR3 is TGTGCCAGCAGCTTCTTGAGCGGGACTAGCACAGATACGCAGTATTTT.

There are a few counts of this clone. The gene calls are TRBV19 and TRBJ1-1, with D perhaps TRBD1 (6 bases). This CDR3 contains 15 residues. The germline V gene encodes CDR1 LNHDA and CDR2 SQIVND (reference sequence). Trimming took 4 bases from V and 5 from J, leaving 17 bases between them. CDR3 bases: TGTGCCAGTAGTAAAATCTACAGGGTTGCGACTGAAGCTTTCTTT. It encodes CASSKIYRVATEAFF.

The rearrangement links TRBV21-1 to TRBJ2-5; the tabulated D call, TRBD1, remains unverified against the DNA. TRBV21-1 is noted as a pseudogene. There are 19 residues in the CDR3. CDR3 amino acids: CASSKTGTGRVVDQETQYF. Written as DNA, the CDR3 is TGTGCCAGCAGCAAAACCGGGACAGGACGGGTGGTCGACCAAGAGACCCAGTACTTC.

This clone came up once. The chain uses TRBV7-7 and TRBJ2-5, with D perhaps matching TRBD1 (6 bases). V was trimmed by 5 bases and J by 5 bases, leaving 12 bases between them. The CDR3 length is 13 residues. Germline CDR1 reads SSHAT; CDR2 reads FNYEAQ (reference sequence). CDR3 region: CASSPQGWETQYF. CDR3 in DNA: TGTGCCAGCAGCCCGCAGGGGTGGGAGACCCAGTACTTC.

The J gene is TRBJ2-5, the V gene TRBV5-8, with a possible D match to TRBD2 (6 bases). CDR3 length equals 15 residues. Germline loops: CDR1 SGHTS, CDR2 YDEGEE. V lost 0 bases and J lost 4, with 13 bases in between. CDR3 protein: CASSLEGGTGETQYF. DNA for the CDR3: TGTGCCAGCAGCTTGGAGGGCGGGACGGGAGAGACCCAGTACTTC.

The chain carries TRBV5-6 and TRBJ2-7; the D call may be TRBD1 or TRBD2 (6 bases each). The CDR3 runs 16 residues. Per germline, CDR1 SGHDT and CDR2 YYEEEE. The V and J ends lost 0 bases and 4 bases respectively, with 17 bases between them. The CDR3 reads CASSLGGGLLGYEQYF. The CDR3 region has the DNA TGTGCCAGCAGCTTGGGAGGGGGACTCCTAGGGTACGAGCAGTACTTC.

The genes are TRBV6-6 and TRBJ1-1, with D hard to call. Trimming removed 6 bases at V and 1 base at J, with 6 bases between. CDR1 and CDR2 (germline): MNHNY, SVGAGI (reference sequence). The CDR3 consists of 12 residues. In DNA, the CDR3 is TGTGCCAGCAGGGGCCGGAACACTGAAGCTTTCTTT. Translation: CASRGRNTEAFF.

The chain carries TRBV7-9 and TRBJ2-7, with 10 bases aligning to TRBD1. This CDR3 spans 15 amino acids. The germline V gene has CDR1 SEHNR and CDR2 FQNEAQ (reference sequence). J lost 1 base, V lost 5 bases, and 5 bases had no gene match. CDR3: CASSHGTGVSYEQYV. The CDR3 DNA reads TGTGCCAGCAGCCATGGGACAGGGGTGTCCTACGAGCAGTACGTC.

The chain carries TRBV6-5 and TRBJ2-7; 14 positions agree with TRBD2. With V trimmed by 2 bases and J by 6 bases, 3 bases remained unmatched. CDR3 length equals 15 residues. Germline loops: CDR1 MNHEY, CDR2 SVGAGI. The CDR3 spells CASSYVGLAGAEQYF. CDR3 nucleotides: TGTGCCAGCAGTTACGTGGGACTAGCGGGAGCCGAGCAGTACTTC.

The chain employs TRBV7-3 and TRBJ1-2; perhaps TRBD1 as D (6 bases). The CDR3 runs to 15 residues. V was cut by 4 bases and J by 2 bases, with 14 bases left in between. The germline V gene has CDR1 SGHTA and CDR2 FQGTGA. CDR3 in amino acids: CASSSSQGQNYGYTF. In DNA form, the CDR3 reads TGTGCCAGCAGCTCCTCCCAGGGGCAGAACTATGGCTACACCTTC. Full variable domain (remainder filled in from reference TRBV7-3 and TRBJ1-2): GAGVSQTPSNKVTEKGKYVELRCDPISGHTALYWYRQSLGQGPEFLIYFQGTGAADDSGLPNDRFFAVRPEGSVSTLKIQRTERGDSAVYLCASSSSQGQNYGYTFGSGTRLTVV.

The chain joins TRBV5-4 to TRBJ2-7; TRBD1 agrees at 8 bases. Germline CDR1 is SGHNT and CDR2 is YYREEE (reference sequence). The V and J ends lost 3 bases and 5 bases, in that order; junction bases with no gene match: 7. The CDR3 extends over 14 amino acids. For the CDR3, the DNA is TGTGCCAGCAGCTCACGGACAGGGTCGAACGAGCAGTACTTC. Amino acid sequence: CASSSRTGSNEQYF.

The CDR3 bases are TGTGCCAGCAGCTCCCGGGTTGGGACGTACCAAGAGACCCAGTACTTC. This translates into CASSSRVGTYQETQYF. The rearrangement joins TRBV7-6 to TRBJ2-5, with D possibly called TRBD1 or TRBD2 (5 bases each). The length of the CDR3 is 16 residues. The germline gives CDR1 SGHVS, CDR2 FNYEAQ. V was trimmed by 4 bases and J by 0 bases, leaving 15 bases between them. Combining the CDR3 with reference TRBV7-6 and TRBJ2-5 gives the whole variable domain GAGVSQSPRYKVTKRGQDVALRCDPISGHVSLYWYRQALGQGPEFLTYFNYEAQQDKSGLPNDRFSAERPEGSISTLTIQRTEQRDSAMYRCASSSRVGTYQETQYFGPGTRLLVL.

The chain employs TRBV6-6 and TRBJ2-7; D call uncertain. Looked up from germline, CDR1 is MNHNY and CDR2 is SVGAGI (reference sequence). The V end was cut by 2 bases, the J end by 4 bases, with 9 bases between. The CDR3 is 13 residues long. As DNA, the CDR3 is TGTGCCAGCAGTTACAGGTGGGGATACGAGCAGTACTTC. Encoded protein: CASSYRWGYEQYF.

The rearrangement uses TRBV19 and TRBJ2-2, with no clear D. Germline CDR1 and CDR2: LNHDA and SQIVND (reference sequence). V was pared by 5 bases and J by 5 bases, with 12 bases between. The CDR3 runs to 14 residues. The CDR3 spells CASSWNGNTGELFF. Here the CDR3 DNA reads TGTGCCAGTAGTTGGAACGGAAATACCGGGGAGCTGTTTTTT. Drawing the rest from reference TRBV19 and TRBJ2-2, the complete variable domain is DGGITQSPKYLFRKEGQNVTLSCEQNLNHDAMYWYRQDPGQGLRLIYYSQIVNDFQKGDIAEGYSVSREKKESFPLTVTSAQKNPTAFYLCASSWNGNTGELFFGEGSRLTVL.

This clone was detected only a few times. This sequence joins TRBV11-2 and TRBJ2-1; 7 nucleotides agree with TRBD2. Germline CDR1 reads SGHAT; CDR2 reads FQNNGV. CDR3 length equals 15 residues. V trimming: 1 base; J trimming: 7 bases; junction bases outside the gene matches: 7. In DNA form, the CDR3 reads TGTGCCAGCAGCTTAGGTCGCGGGAGTCTTAATGAGCAGTTCTTC. This encodes CASSLGRGSLNEQFF. The full variable domain, in which reference TRBV11-2 and TRBJ2-1 provide the parts outside the CDR3, is EAGVAQSPRYKIIEKRQSVAFWCNPISGHATLYWYQQILGQGPKLLIQFQNNGVVDDSQLPKDRFSAERLKGVDSTLKIQPAKLEDSAVYLCASSLGRGSLNEQFFGPGTRLTVL.

The V and J genes are TRBV5-4 and TRBJ1-1; the D gene is possibly TRBD1 (5 bases). The CDR3 covers 13 residues. Germline V gene sequence: CDR1 SGHNT, CDR2 YYREEE (reference sequence). Trimming removed 7 bases at V and 5 bases at J, with 15 bases between. The CDR3 here is CASGQRGRTEAFF. Here the CDR3 DNA reads TGTGCCAGCGGTCAAAGGGGTCGAACTGAAGCTTTCTTT.

This sequence joins TRBV2 and TRBJ1-3, with 8 bases that match TRBD1. V was pared by 6 bases and J by 2 bases, with 6 bases of the junction left unmatched. Per the germline V gene, CDR1 is SNHLY and CDR2 is FYNNEI. The CDR3 covers 15 residues. CDR3 nucleotides: TGTGCCAGCAGGATCACAGGGGGTGCTGGAAACACCATATATTTT. It codes for CASRITGGAGNTIYF.

In nucleotides, the CDR3 is TGTGCCAGCAGCAAGGGACAAACTAACACTGAAGCTTTCTTT. Its protein product is CASSKGQTNTEAFF. This sequence joins TRBV7-2 and TRBJ1-1; D might be TRBD1 (6 bases). The V and J ends lost 5 bases and 2 bases respectively, with 12 bases between them. The CDR3 has 14 residues. Germline V gene data show CDR1 as SGHTA and CDR2 as FQGNSA.

The V gene is TRBV5-6, the J gene TRBJ1-1, with a weak D call TRBD1 (5 bases). V lost 2 bases, J lost 4 bases, and 9 bases lay in between. CDR1 and CDR2 from the germline V gene are SGHDT and YYEEEE. The CDR3 is 13 residues long. The chain's CDR3 is CASSLKGPTEAFF. The CDR3 DNA follows: TGTGCCAGCAGCTTAAAGGGGCCCACTGAAGCTTTCTTT. Full variable domain (rest looked up from reference TRBV5-6 and TRBJ1-1): DAGVTQSPTHLIKTRGQQVTLRCSPKSGHDTVSWYQQALGQGPQFIFQYYEEEERQRGNFPDRFSGHQFPNYSSELNVNALLLGDSALYLCASSLKGPTEAFFGQGTRLTVV.

The chain uses TRBV9 and TRBJ2-5; 12 positions agree with TRBD2. This CDR3 has 14 amino acids. J gave up 4 bases and V 6 bases, and 4 bases lay outside the gene matches. Germline V lookup: CDR1 SGDLS, CDR2 YYNGEE. CDR3: CASTSGGGRETQYF. The DNA for the CDR3 is TGTGCCAGCACTAGCGGGGGGGGCCGAGAGACCCAGTACTTC. The variable domain in full, with the rest retrieved from reference TRBV9 and TRBJ2-5, is DSGVTQTPKHLITATGQRVTLRCSPRSGDLSVYWYQQSLDQGLQFLIQYYNGEERAKGNILERFSAQQFPDLHSELNLSSLELGDSALYFCASTSGGGRETQYFGPGTRLLVL.

This rearrangement joins TRBV11-2 to TRBJ1-1; a possible D gene is TRBD1 (5 bases). V gave up 2 bases and J gave up 11 bases, with 15 bases separating them. In germline, CDR1 is SGHAT, CDR2 FQNNGV. This CDR3 spans 13 amino acids. The CDR3 region is CASSLSGTSRAFF. CDR3 DNA sequence: TGTGCCAGCAGCTTATCAGGGACTTCACGGGCTTTCTTT.

The chain joins TRBV2 to TRBJ2-5; D perhaps matches TRBD1 (7 bases). Germline V CDR1 and CDR2: SNHLY, FYNNEI. This CDR3 spans 14 amino acids. The V end was cut by 8 bases, the J end by 0 bases, with 13 bases between. The CDR3 loop reads CASGGTAYQETQYF. CDR3 DNA: TGTGCCAGCGGAGGGACAGCGTACCAAGAGACCCAGTACTTC.

The chain carries TRBV30 and TRBJ1-2, with a tentative D call TRBD1 (5 bases). Germline V gene sequence: CDR1 GTSNPN, CDR2 SVGIG (reference sequence). CDR3 length equals 13 residues. The ends were cut back, 3 bases at V and 4 bases at J, with 12 bases in the middle. CDR3 in amino acids: CAWSGTGAYGYTF. DNA for the CDR3: TGTGCCTGGAGCGGAACAGGAGCCTATGGCTACACCTTC.

This clone was seen a handful of times. The chain employs TRBV29-1 and TRBJ2-1; D is unclear. Germline V gene data show CDR1 as SQVTM and CDR2 as ANQGSEA. This CDR3 comprises 14 residues. Trimming took off 5 bases at V and 3 bases at J, with 14 bases between the two ends. The CDR3 reads CSVYSLGVYNEQFF. The CDR3 DNA follows: TGCAGCGTTTACTCCCTCGGAGTCTACAATGAGCAGTTCTTC.